The T cell receptor (beta chain) described here comes from a study of blood T cell repertoires in COVID-19 (dated by TCRdb to the early 2020s). Regarding the study in general: Samples from collaborators originated in the United States, Italy and Spain and spanned both the acute and convalescent phases of COVID-19. Deeply sampled blood TCRbeta repertoires from subjects exposed to, actively infected with, or recovered from COVID-19 were included in the dataset. Sample metadata almost always included a de-identified subject ID, COVID-19 status, age in years and sex. Where HLA class I and class II types were available, the types were taken from metadata supplied by the sample provider, not from assay-based typing. A freely available public database, intended as a resource for researchers studying the immune response to SARS-CoV-2, is where the repertoires were released. The material from the prospective study consisted of cDNA or gDNA derived from T cells, B-cell-depleted T cells, or PBMCs. Samples came from the ongoing ImmuneRACE study (first 160 participants) plus 1,254 subjects from 6 global collaborators. Broader findings and caveats from the paper: How much clinical and demographic metadata was included differed by source and by participant, and the metadata was provided uncurated.

As regards this clone: What antigen it recognizes has not been identified. No much larger clonotype is one base removed from it; base qualities were not supplied.

Enrolling through a virtual design, the prospective study's participants ranged in age from about 18 to 100 years and lived across about two dozen United States geographic areas. To assign participants to cohorts, the prospective study relied on clinical history that participants themselves reported in a screening survey and a study questionnaire. Recovered participants in ImmuneRACE Cohort 3 were defined by two consecutive negative NP/OP PCR tests, clearance by a healthcare professional, or resolution of symptoms. In the prospective study, mobile phlebotomists collected whole blood, serum and a nasopharyngeal or oropharyngeal swab from each participant. Additional blood draws and questionnaires over an approximately 2-month period could optionally be provided by prospective study participants. Blood samples from the prospective study were shipped frozen or at room temperature prior to DNA extraction.

TCRbeta CDR3 regions were amplified from genomic DNA using the immunoSEQ Assay, a bias-controlled multiplex PCR. As for the authors' bioinformatics: Within the assay, amplification of reference gene primers was used to estimate how many nucleated cells each sample contained. To quantify the absolute abundance of each unique TCRbeta CDR3 rearrangement, sequence reads were collapsed and filtered. For each sample, productive Simpson clonality was calculated as the square root of Simpson's diversity index across productive rearrangements. The source is immuneACCESS, and TCRdb retained only in-frame sequences with V and J called. Part of the clones is not carried over; for the studies checked, unresolved V genes explain less than half of this, and the remainder is unexplained. That table supplies the V and J calls and clone size; D and trimming were determined from the DNA. In this sample the table shows a few hundred thousand clones, around nine tenths of which occur a single time. The ten top clones hold approximately 1.5% of the sample.

The CDR3 covers 14 residues, taking in both the cysteine and the phenylalanine. Of all the DNA, just the CDR3 is kept, 42 bases in frame from base 1. The germline V gene (reference sequence) specifies GTSNPN as CDR1 and SVGIG as CDR2. Relative to germline, V is 0 bases shorter and J is 10 bases shorter, with 13 bases between their ends. The rearrangement joined TRBV30 to TRBJ1-6; a weak D assignment points to TRBD1 (5 bases agree). This TCR was sampled from a woman between 25 and 40 years old who had recovered from COVID-19. The sample consisted of PBMCs or T cells enriched from blood (not recorded which). The CDR3 protein: CAWSVQGEGSPLHF. The sequenced DNA is TGTGCCTGGAGTGTACAAGGGGAGGGATCACCCCTCCACTTT.